The text below deals with one TCR beta chain. Its antigen is still unknown. The CDR3 loop spans 14 amino acids. Germline V gene sequence: CDR1 MDHEN, CDR2 SYDVKM. The V and J ends lost 5 bases and 2 bases respectively, with 13 bases between them. These data are taken from a study of shared clonotypes between healthy human individuals. Whole-study findings and limits: In having few donors, the study represented limited genetic and exposure-history diversity. Some naive CD4 clonotypes, roughly 5%, turned up in common across a handful of donors.

Assay: immunoSEQ multiplex PCR; the TCRdb copy retains only in-frame clones and omits some. The sample yields 2 million to 2.5 million clones, around 93% seen once. The chain is built from TRBV28 and TRBJ2-7, with a tentative D call TRBD2 (7 bases). The material sequenced was naive CD4+ T cells from PBMCs. Subset defined: CD45RA+ positively selected. The TCR was taken from a young man in good health. Some clones in this sample may be carry-over from other donors' samples. The CDR3 DNA reads TGTGCCAGCAGTCCGGGGGGCCGCCCCTACGAGCAGTACTTC. Its translation is CASSPGGRPYEQYF. Full variable domain (rest looked up from reference TRBV28 and TRBJ2-7): DVKVTQSSRYLVKRTGEKVFLECVQDMDHENMFWYRQDPGLGLRLIYFSYDVKMKEKGDIPEGYSVSREKKERFSLILESASTNQTSMYLCASSPGGRPYEQYFGPGTRLTVT.